The 16 T cell receptor beta chains below all came from one sample that was sequenced in a study of blood T cell repertoires in COVID-19. Profiled with immunoSEQ multiplex PCR; TCRdb holds only in-frame clones, not every one. This table has roughly 390,000 clones, 85% appearing once. Sequenced sample: peripheral blood. The receptors originated from a woman between 18 and 29 years old with acute or convalescent COVID-19.

The J gene is TRBJ2-3, the V gene TRBV5-6, with 10 positions matching TRBD2. The V and J ends lost 2 bases and 3 bases, in that order; junction bases with no gene match: 6. CDR1 and CDR2 (germline): SGHDT, YYEEEE. The CDR3 covers 16 residues. In DNA, the CDR3 is TGTGCCAGCAGCTTTATCAGGACTAGCGGTACAGATACGCAGTATTTT. Amino acids: CASSFIRTSGTDTQYF.

In the case of this clone: Additional DNA sequences in this sample encode the identical CDR3. The J gene is TRBJ2-7, the V gene TRBV5-6; D ambiguous. Germline values: CDR1 SGHDT, CDR2 YYEEEE. The CDR3 has 12 amino acids. V was shortened by 0 bases and J by 2 bases, with 3 bases between the two germline ends. CDR3 loop: CASSLAAYEQYF. The CDR3 coding sequence is TGTGCCAGCAGCTTGGCTGCCTACGAGCAGTACTTC.

The gene calls are TRBV12-3 or TRBV12-4 and TRBJ1-1; D is possibly TRBD1 (5 bases). This CDR3 is 13 amino acids long. The V end was cut by 3 bases, the J end by 8 bases, with 13 bases between. The chain's CDR3 is CASSFYTSGEAFF. CDR3 sequence (DNA): TGTGCCAGCAGTTTTTACACCTCAGGGGAAGCTTTCTTT.

The CDR3 nucleotides are TGTGCCATCAACAGTCGGGCTAGCGGAGGCACAGATACGCAGTATTTT. Translated: CAINSRASGGTDTQYF. This chain joins TRBV10-3 and TRBJ2-3; 7 positions match TRBD2. CDR1 is ENHRY and CDR2 is SYGVKD in the germline V gene. V shed 7 bases, J shed 1 base, and the junction held 11 bases outside the gene matches. CDR3 length equals 16 residues.

The V call is TRBV19, the J call TRBJ2-7; TRBD1 aligns across 8 bases. The germline gives CDR1 LNHDA, CDR2 SQIVND (reference sequence). The CDR3 has 13 amino acids. V trimming: 3 bases; J trimming: 6 bases; junction bases outside the gene matches: 4. Written as DNA, the CDR3 is TGTGCCAGTAGTATTTCAGGGGGCGGCGAGCAGTACTTC. Protein product: CASSISGGGEQYF. The full variable domain, in which reference TRBV19 and TRBJ2-7 provide the parts outside the CDR3, is DGGITQSPKYLFRKEGQNVTLSCEQNLNHDAMYWYRQDPGQGLRLIYYSQIVNDFQKGDIAEGYSVSREKKESFPLTVTSAQKNPTAFYLCASSISGGGEQYFGPGTRLTVT.

The chain combines TRBV18 with TRBJ1-1, with D possibly being TRBD1 (6 bases). The CDR3 runs 14 residues. The germline gives CDR1 KGHSH, CDR2 LQKENI. The germline V and J ends were trimmed by 3 bases and 5 bases, with 13 bases remaining between them. The chain's CDR3 is CASSPDGGRTEAFF. The CDR3, as DNA: TGTGCCAGCTCACCGGACGGGGGGCGAACTGAAGCTTTCTTT. Using reference TRBV18 and TRBJ1-1 for the parts outside the CDR3, the full variable domain is NAGVMQNPRHLVRRRGQEARLRCSPMKGHSHVYWYRQLPEEGLKFMVYLQKENIIDESGMPKERFSAEFPKEGPSILRIQQVVRGDSAAYFCASSPDGGRTEAFFGQGTRLTVV.

The rearrangement links TRBV7-8 to TRBJ1-5, with D unresolved. Trimming removed 0 bases from V and 7 bases from J, with 13 bases in between. The CDR3 sequence is 15 residues long. CDR1 is SGHVS and CDR2 is FQNEAQ in the germline V gene. As DNA, the CDR3 is TGTGCCAGCAGCTTAGCGTTACAGCAACACCAGCCCCAGCATTTT. As protein: CASSLALQQHQPQHF.

The chain links TRBV29-1 to TRBJ1-2, with 7 nucleotides matching TRBD1. J gave up 5 bases and V 6 bases, and 6 bases lay outside the gene matches. In germline, CDR1 is SQVTM, CDR2 ANQGSEA. The CDR3 totals 12 residues. CDR3 protein: CSVGTELYGYTF. The CDR3 nucleotides are TGCAGCGTCGGGACAGAGTTGTATGGCTACACCTTC.

The rearrangement joins TRBV4-1 to TRBJ2-1, with D hard to call. Germline assignment: CDR1 MGHRA and CDR2 YSYEKL. The CDR3 contains 15 residues. The V and J ends lost 0 bases and 4 bases respectively, with 10 bases between them. The CDR3 DNA sequence: TGCGCCAGCAGCCAAGATGAACAGCCTTACAATGAGCAGTTCTTC. Its translation: CASSQDEQPYNEQFF.

A few counts support this clone. This chain uses TRBV6-5 with TRBJ2-7; D might be TRBD1 (7 bases). Between the trimmed V and J ends, which lost 0 bases and 8 bases, there was a span of 20 bases. Germline V gene lookup returns CDR1 MNHEY and CDR2 SVGAGI. The CDR3 is 16 amino acids. In nucleotides, the CDR3 is TGTGCCAGCAGTTACTCCCTCGGGGGACAGTTTTCCAAGCAGTACTTC. Its translation is CASSYSLGGQFSKQYF.

This sequence joins TRBV28 and TRBJ1-1; 8 positions agree with TRBD1. Germline CDR1 is MDHEN and CDR2 is SYDVKM. Germline trimming cut 6 bases from V and 7 bases from J; bases unmatched to any gene: 16. The CDR3 loop spans 16 amino acids. The CDR3 DNA follows: TGTGCCAGCAGAAGTTACGGACAGGGTAGTCCGAGTGAAGCTTTCTTT. This codes for CASRSYGQGSPSEAFF.

The J gene is TRBJ1-5, the V gene TRBV27; D may be TRBD1 (5 bases). Germline values: CDR1 MNHEY, CDR2 SMNVEV (reference sequence). Trimming cost V 3 bases and J 1 base, with 10 bases left between them. This CDR3 spans 15 amino acids. As DNA, the CDR3 is TGTGCCAGCAGTTTTACAGGTATGAGCAATCAGCCCCAGCATTTT. Protein sequence: CASSFTGMSNQPQHF.

This rearrangement joins TRBV28 to TRBJ1-6; the D is unclear. In germline, CDR1 is MDHEN, CDR2 SYDVKM. This CDR3 is built from 15 residues. V lost 6 bases and J 6 bases, leaving 15 bases between the germline ends. This CDR3 is CASRLAPGPNSPLHF. The CDR3 DNA reads TGTGCCAGCAGACTAGCCCCTGGGCCTAATTCACCCCTCCACTTT. The entire variable domain, with the rest obtained from reference TRBV28 and TRBJ1-6, is as follows: DVKVTQSSRYLVKRTGEKVFLECVQDMDHENMFWYRQDPGLGLRLIYFSYDVKMKEKGDIPEGYSVSREKKERFSLILESASTNQTSMYLCASRLAPGPNSPLHFGNGTRLTVT.

The chain employs TRBV6-5 and TRBJ1-2; D unclear. The CDR3 covers 11 residues. The ends were cut back, 6 bases at V and 8 bases at J, with 10 bases in the middle. The germline V gene has CDR1 MNHEY and CDR2 SVGAGI. Here the CDR3 reads CASRAGEGYTF. Here the CDR3 DNA reads TGTGCCAGCAGAGCCGGGGAAGGCTACACCTTC.

The CDR3 DNA is TGTGCCAGCAGTTGGGGCAACAGCAATGAAAAACTGTTTTTT. It specifies CASSWGNSNEKLFF. The rearrangement joins TRBV6-5 to TRBJ1-4; D might be TRBD1 (5 bases). The CDR3 sequence is 14 residues long. Germline CDR1 MNHEY, CDR2 SVGAGI. The V end was cut by 4 bases, the J end by 5 bases, with 11 bases between.

The V and J genes are TRBV6-1 and TRBJ1-1, with D unresolved. The germline V and J ends were trimmed by 4 bases and 5 bases, with 23 bases remaining between them. Germline assignment: CDR1 MNHNS and CDR2 SASEGT. The length of the CDR3 is 17 residues. In DNA form, the CDR3 reads TGTGCCAGCAGTGGGGCGTCGAGGGCAGGCCTTTGGACTGAAGCTTTCTTT. Its protein is CASSGASRAGLWTEAFF.